This section outlines one T cell receptor beta chain sequence together with its context. Its target is not known. Germline V gene sequence: CDR1 LNHDA, CDR2 SQIVND (reference sequence). V shed 4 bases and J shed 0 bases, with 12 bases lying between them. CDR3 length equals 16 residues. Several immunoSEQ plates received, in even portions, the genomic DNA of each subset. TCRdb keeps only in-frame clones here, not all; method: immunoSEQ multiplex PCR. The sample lists under 600,000 clones, roughly 79% occurring once. The sample is drawn from a study of shared clonotypes between healthy human individuals. Findings and caveats of the study: It was anticipated that sequencing depth would influence how many clonotypes donors shared. Enrolling few donors narrowed the genetic and exposure-history diversity that was represented.

The sequence derives from a middle-aged woman in good health. Some clones in this sample may be carry-over from other donors' samples. The rearrangement joins TRBV19 to TRBJ2-2; D unclear. The sample consisted of PBMCs. The CDR3 DNA follows: TGTGCCAGTAGTACAAATCTACCGACGAACACCGGGGAGCTGTTTTTT. Translating gives CASSTNLPTNTGELFF.